This TCR beta chain was obtained from a study of cytomegalovirus exposure and HLA in healthy donors. Both 60 Vbeta primers and 13 Jbeta primers went into the PCR. Sequencing was performed with immunoSEQ multiplex PCR; in TCRdb, only in-frame clones are kept and a portion is missing. Here the sample spans some 150,000 clones, 80% being singletons. There were likely unrecorded immune exposures, though donors were nominally healthy when sampled. Per germline, CDR1 LGHNA and CDR2 YNFKEQ. CDR3 length: 20 residues. After removal of 3 bases from V and 0 bases from J, the junction contained 14 bases not matched to a gene. A remark on this clone: Its antigen is currently unknown.

Study-level points and caveats: Analysis was carried out at a later point, and it linked a missense DCLRE1C variant to TCR beta V- and J-gene trimming.

Sequenced input: PBMCs. The V gene is TRBV4-2, the J gene TRBJ2-1, with 10 bases fitting TRBD2. The receptor was derived from a man aged 25-45 years in good health and CMV-seronegative. DNA of the CDR3: TGTGCCAGCAGCCAGCTCAAGGGACTAGCGTACTATAGCTCCTACAATGAGCAGTTCTTC. Translating it yields CASSQLKGLAYYSSYNEQFF.